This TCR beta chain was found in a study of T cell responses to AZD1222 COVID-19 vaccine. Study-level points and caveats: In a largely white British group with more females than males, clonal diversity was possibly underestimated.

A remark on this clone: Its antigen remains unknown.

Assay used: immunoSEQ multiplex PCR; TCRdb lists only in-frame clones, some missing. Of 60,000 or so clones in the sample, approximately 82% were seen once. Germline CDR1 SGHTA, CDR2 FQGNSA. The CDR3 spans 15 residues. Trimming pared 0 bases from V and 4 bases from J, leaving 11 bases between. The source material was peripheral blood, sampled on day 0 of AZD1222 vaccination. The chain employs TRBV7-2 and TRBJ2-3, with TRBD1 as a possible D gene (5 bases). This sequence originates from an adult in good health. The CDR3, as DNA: TGTGCCAGCAGCTTAGCGGTGCAGGGCCCAGATACGCAGTATTTT. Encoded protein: CASSLAVQGPDTQYF.